Here is one T cell receptor (beta chain) with its context. Antigen unknown. This entry comes from a study of post-analysis software for immune sequencing data. Study at large: Recorded disease courses covered relapsing-remitting, secondary progressive and progressive-relapsing multiple sclerosis. Some patients had no subtype annotation. Study-wide results and limits: There was significantly lower normalized Chao1 diversity in multiple sclerosis patients than in controls. Batch-mates among the samples co-clustered strongly by F measure. Included in a set of four or five TRBV segments more frequent in patients than controls were TRBV5-6, TRBV5-1 and TRBV20-1.

This CDR3 comprises 13 residues. V was shortened by 1 base and J by 12 bases, with 15 bases between the two germline ends. Germline V gene sequence: CDR1 MNHNS, CDR2 SASEGT. TCR beta libraries were prepared from cDNA with unique molecular identifiers. Each sample of about 0.9 to 10 million input T cells yielded around 500,000 cDNA molecules, so each molecule approximated one T cell. Via MiXCR, TCRdb re-called the PCR reads, giving one row per CDR3 protein. Of about 820,000 distinct CDR3 sequences in the sample, roughly 50% were seen once. The V call is TRBV6-1, the J call TRBJ1-1, with D perhaps TRBD1 (5 bases). The receptor was derived from a girl between 10 and 17 years old with multiple sclerosis. The sample comprised blood. For the CDR3, the DNA is TGTGCCAGCAGTGAAGTGGGGGTTTCGAAGCCTTTCTTT. Amino acid sequence: CASSEVGVSKPFF.